This paragraph covers one T cell receptor beta chain sequence. The sample holds a few counts of this clone. No cognate antigen has been identified for it. Base qualities are missing; no much larger clone stands one base away. In the prospective study, participants were roughly 18 to 100 years old, resided in around 25 geographic areas of the United States, and were enrolled through a virtual design. To assign participants to cohorts, the prospective study relied on clinical history that participants themselves reported in a screening survey and a study questionnaire. For ImmuneRACE Cohort 3, a participant was defined as recovered based on two consecutive negative NP/OP PCR tests, clearance by a healthcare professional, or resolution of symptoms. In the prospective study, whole blood, serum and a nasopharyngeal or oropharyngeal swab were collected from each participant by mobile phlebotomists. Prospective study participants could optionally give additional blood draws and questionnaires over an approximately two-month period. Blood samples from the prospective study were shipped frozen or at room temperature prior to DNA extraction.

TCRbeta CDR3 regions were amplified from genomic DNA using the immunoSEQ Assay, a bias-controlled multiplex PCR. The study's processing was this. Nucleated cell counts per sample were estimated from amplification of reference gene primers within the assay. To quantify the absolute abundance of each unique TCRbeta CDR3 rearrangement, sequence reads were collapsed and filtered. For each sample, productive Simpson clonality was calculated as the square root of Simpson's diversity index across productive rearrangements. Drawn from immuneACCESS, this table holds only the in-frame rearrangements with V and J called that TCRdb kept. Clones are partly lost; checked studies trace under half to an unresolved V gene and leave the rest unexplained. D and trimming come from the DNA, and the V and J calls and clone size come from that table. For this sample the table gives 430,000 or so clones, of which roughly 90% were detected only once. About 2% of the sample rests with the top ten.

The data were obtained in a study of blood T cell repertoires in COVID-19 (TCRdb year 2020). Concerning the study at large: The collaborator samples originated in the United States, Italy and Spain and spanned the acute and convalescent phases of COVID-19. The material from the prospective study consisted of cDNA or gDNA derived from T cells, B-cell-depleted T cells, or PBMCs. The dataset comprised deeply sampled blood TCRbeta repertoires from subjects exposed to, actively infected with, or recovered from COVID-19. A freely available public database, intended as a resource for researchers studying the immune response to SARS-CoV-2, is where the repertoires were released. Samples were obtained from the ongoing ImmuneRACE study (first 160 participants) and from 1,254 subjects provided by 6 global collaborators. Sample metadata almost always included a de-identified subject ID, COVID-19 status, age in years and sex. HLA class I and class II types, where available, came from metadata supplied by the sample provider rather than from assay-based typing.

The study at large found these results: The amount of clinical and demographic metadata varied by source and participant and was provided uncurated.

The sequenced material came from PBMCs or T cells enriched from blood (not recorded which). The receptor comes from a woman aged 40 to 55 who had recovered from COVID-19.

The base sequence is TGTGCCAGCAGCCCCAGTGGAGTCTCTGGAAACACCATATATTTT. Translated, this gives CASSPSGVSGNTIYF. Recombination joined TRBV9 with TRBJ1-3, with an unclear D gene assignment. Reading the germline V gene gives CDR1 SGDLS and CDR2 YYNGEE. Cut back by 4 bases and 0 bases, the V and J ends lie 11 bases apart. There are 15 amino acids in the CDR3, from cysteine to phenylalanine inclusive. Of all the DNA, just the CDR3 is kept, 45 bases in frame from base 1.